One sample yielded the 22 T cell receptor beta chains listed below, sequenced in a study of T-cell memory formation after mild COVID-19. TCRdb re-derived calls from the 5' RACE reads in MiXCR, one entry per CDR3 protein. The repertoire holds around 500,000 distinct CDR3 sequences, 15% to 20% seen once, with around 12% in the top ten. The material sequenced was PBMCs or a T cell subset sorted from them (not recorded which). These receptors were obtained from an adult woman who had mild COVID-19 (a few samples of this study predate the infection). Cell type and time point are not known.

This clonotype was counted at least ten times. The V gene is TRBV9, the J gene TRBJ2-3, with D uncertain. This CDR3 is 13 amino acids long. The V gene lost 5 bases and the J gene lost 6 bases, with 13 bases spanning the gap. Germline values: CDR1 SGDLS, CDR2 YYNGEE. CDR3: CASSLTPVDTQYF. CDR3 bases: TGTGCCAGCAGTCTAACCCCGGTGGATACGCAGTATTTT.

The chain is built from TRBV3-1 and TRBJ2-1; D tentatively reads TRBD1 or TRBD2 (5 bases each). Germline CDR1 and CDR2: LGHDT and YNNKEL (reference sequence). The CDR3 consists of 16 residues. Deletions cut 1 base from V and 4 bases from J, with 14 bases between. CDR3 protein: CASSQVRGPPYNEQFF. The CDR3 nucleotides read TGTGCCAGCAGCCAAGTAAGGGGACCGCCTTACAATGAGCAGTTCTTC.

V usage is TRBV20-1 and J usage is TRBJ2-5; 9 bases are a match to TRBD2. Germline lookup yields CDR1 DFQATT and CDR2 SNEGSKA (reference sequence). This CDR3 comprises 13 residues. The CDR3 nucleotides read TGCAGAGCGGGGGGCGGGAAGGAGGAGACCCAGTACTTC. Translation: CRAGGGKEETQYF.

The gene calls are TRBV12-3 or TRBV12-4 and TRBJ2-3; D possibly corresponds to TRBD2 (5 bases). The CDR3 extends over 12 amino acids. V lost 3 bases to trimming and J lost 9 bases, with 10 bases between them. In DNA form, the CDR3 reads TGTGCCAGCAGTTTTTCGGGGATGACGCAGTATTTT. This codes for CASSFSGMTQYF.

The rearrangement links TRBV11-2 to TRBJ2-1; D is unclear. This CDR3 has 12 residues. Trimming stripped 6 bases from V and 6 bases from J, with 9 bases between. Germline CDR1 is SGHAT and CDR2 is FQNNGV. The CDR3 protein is CASRALSNEQFF. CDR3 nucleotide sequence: TGTGCCAGCAGGGCCCTCTCCAATGAGCAGTTCTTC.

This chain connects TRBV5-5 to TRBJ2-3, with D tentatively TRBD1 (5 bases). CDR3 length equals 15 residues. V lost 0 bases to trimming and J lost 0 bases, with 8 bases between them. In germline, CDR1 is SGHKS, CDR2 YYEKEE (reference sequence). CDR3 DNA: TGTGCCAGCAGCTTGGGGACATATAGCACAGATACGCAGTATTTT. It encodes CASSLGTYSTDTQYF.

The chain's CDR3 is CASQGWNYEQYF. The CDR3 bases are TGTGCCAGCCAGGGATGGAACTACGAGCAGTACTTC. This rearrangement joins TRBV25-1 to TRBJ2-7, with D possibly being TRBD1 (5 bases). The CDR3 length is 12 residues. V gave up 8 bases and J gave up 3 bases, with 11 bases separating them. CDR1 and CDR2 (germline): MGHDK, SYGVNS.

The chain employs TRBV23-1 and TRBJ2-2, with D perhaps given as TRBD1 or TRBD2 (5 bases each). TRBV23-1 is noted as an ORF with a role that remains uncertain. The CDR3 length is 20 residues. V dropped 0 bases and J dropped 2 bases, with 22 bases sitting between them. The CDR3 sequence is CASSQSLDGARRPNTGELFF. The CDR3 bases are TGCGCCAGCAGTCAATCCCTGGACGGGGCCAGAAGGCCCAACACCGGGGAGCTGTTTTTT.

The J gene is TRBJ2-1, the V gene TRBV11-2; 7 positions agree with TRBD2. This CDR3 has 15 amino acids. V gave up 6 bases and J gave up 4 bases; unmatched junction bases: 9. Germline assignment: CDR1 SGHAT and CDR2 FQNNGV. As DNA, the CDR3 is TGTGCCAGCAGTCCAAGGGAGGGAACGTACAATGAGCAGTTCTTC. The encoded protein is CASSPREGTYNEQFF. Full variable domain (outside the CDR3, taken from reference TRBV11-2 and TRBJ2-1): EAGVAQSPRYKIIEKRQSVAFWCNPISGHATLYWYQQILGQGPKLLIQFQNNGVVDDSQLPKDRFSAERLKGVDSTLKIQPAKLEDSAVYLCASSPREGTYNEQFFGPGTRLTVL.

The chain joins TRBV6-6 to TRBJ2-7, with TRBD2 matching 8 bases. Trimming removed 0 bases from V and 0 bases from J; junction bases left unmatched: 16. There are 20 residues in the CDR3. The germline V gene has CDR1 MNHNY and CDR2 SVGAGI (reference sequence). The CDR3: CASSYSITGSGSLSSYEQYF. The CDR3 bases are TGTGCCAGCAGTTACTCGATTACTGGGAGCGGGAGCCTGAGCTCCTACGAGCAGTACTTC.

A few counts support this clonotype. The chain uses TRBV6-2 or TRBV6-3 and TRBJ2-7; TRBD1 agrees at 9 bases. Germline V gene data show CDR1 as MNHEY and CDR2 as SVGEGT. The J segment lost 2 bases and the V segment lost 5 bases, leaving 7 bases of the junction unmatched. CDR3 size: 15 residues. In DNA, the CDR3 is TGTGCCAGCAGTCTCCCCGGGACAGGGCCCTACGAGCAGTACTTC. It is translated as CASSLPGTGPYEQYF.

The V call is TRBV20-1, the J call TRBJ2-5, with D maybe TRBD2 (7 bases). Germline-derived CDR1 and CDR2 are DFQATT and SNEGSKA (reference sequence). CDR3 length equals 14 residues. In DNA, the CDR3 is TGCAGCGCGGGCAGGGGAGGGAGCCAAGAGACCCAGTACTTC. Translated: CSAGRGGSQETQYF.

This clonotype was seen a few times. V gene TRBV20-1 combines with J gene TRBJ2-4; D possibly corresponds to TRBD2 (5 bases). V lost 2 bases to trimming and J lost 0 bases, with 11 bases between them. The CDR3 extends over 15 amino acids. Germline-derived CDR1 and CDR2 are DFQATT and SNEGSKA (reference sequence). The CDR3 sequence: CSARLEALAKNIQYF. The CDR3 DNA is TGCAGTGCTAGACTGGAGGCTTTAGCCAAAAACATTCAGTACTTC.

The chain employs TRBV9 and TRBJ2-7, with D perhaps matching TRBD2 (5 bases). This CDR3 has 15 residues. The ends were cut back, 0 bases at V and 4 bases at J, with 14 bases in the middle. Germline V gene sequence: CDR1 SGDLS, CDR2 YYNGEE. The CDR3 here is CASSVGLGVGYEQYF. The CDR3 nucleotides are TGTGCCAGCAGCGTAGGACTCGGGGTAGGGTACGAGCAGTACTTC.

The CDR3 DNA reads as TGCAGTGCTAGGTCCGTCTCCCTCGGGGAAAAACTGTTTTTT. Protein sequence: CSARSVSLGEKLFF. The V gene is TRBV20-1, the J gene TRBJ1-4, with D uncertain. Germline V gene data show CDR1 as DFQATT and CDR2 as SNEGSKA (reference sequence). V lost 3 bases and J lost 8, with 16 bases in between. The CDR3 is 14 amino acids.

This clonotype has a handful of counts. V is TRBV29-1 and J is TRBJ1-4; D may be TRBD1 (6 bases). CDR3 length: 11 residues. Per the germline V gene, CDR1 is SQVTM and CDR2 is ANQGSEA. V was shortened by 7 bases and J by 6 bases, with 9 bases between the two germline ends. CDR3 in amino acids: CSGGLDEKLFF. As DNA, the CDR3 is TGCAGCGGGGGGCTTGATGAAAAACTGTTTTTT.

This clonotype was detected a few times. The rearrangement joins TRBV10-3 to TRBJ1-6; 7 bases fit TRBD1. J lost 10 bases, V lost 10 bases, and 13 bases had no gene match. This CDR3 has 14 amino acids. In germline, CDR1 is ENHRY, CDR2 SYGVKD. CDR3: CASSFQGEKSPLHF. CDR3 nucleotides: TGTGCCAGCTCCTTCCAGGGGGAGAAATCACCCCTCCACTTT.

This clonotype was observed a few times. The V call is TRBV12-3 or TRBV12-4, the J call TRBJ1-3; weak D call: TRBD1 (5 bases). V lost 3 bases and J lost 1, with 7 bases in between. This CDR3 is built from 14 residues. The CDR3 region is CASSFGGSGNTIYF. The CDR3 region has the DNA TGTGCCAGCAGTTTTGGGGGTTCTGGAAACACCATATATTTT.

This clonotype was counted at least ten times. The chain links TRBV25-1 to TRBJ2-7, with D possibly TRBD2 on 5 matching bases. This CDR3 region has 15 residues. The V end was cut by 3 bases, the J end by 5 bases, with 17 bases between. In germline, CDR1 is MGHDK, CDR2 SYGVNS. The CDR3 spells CASSESRRYGDEQYF. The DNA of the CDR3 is TGTGCCAGCAGTGAGTCCCGCAGGTACGGGGACGAGCAGTACTTC.

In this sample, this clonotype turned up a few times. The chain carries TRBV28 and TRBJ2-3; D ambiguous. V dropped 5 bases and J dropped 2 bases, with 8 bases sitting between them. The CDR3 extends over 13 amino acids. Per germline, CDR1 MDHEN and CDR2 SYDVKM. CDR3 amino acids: CASSSQPTDTQYF. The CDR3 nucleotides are TGTGCCAGCAGTAGCCAGCCCACAGATACGCAGTATTTT. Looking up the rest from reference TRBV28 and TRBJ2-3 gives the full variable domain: DVKVTQSSRYLVKRTGEKVFLECVQDMDHENMFWYRQDPGLGLRLIYFSYDVKMKEKGDIPEGYSVSREKKERFSLILESASTNQTSMYLCASSSQPTDTQYFGPGTRLTVL.

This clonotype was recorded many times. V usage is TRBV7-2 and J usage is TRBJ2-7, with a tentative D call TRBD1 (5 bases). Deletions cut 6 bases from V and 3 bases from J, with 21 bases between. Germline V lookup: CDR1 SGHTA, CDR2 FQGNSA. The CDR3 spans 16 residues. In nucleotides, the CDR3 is TGTGCCAGCAGTCCTCTCCCGCAGGGATCTGACTACGAGCAGTACTTC. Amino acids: CASSPLPQGSDYEQYF.

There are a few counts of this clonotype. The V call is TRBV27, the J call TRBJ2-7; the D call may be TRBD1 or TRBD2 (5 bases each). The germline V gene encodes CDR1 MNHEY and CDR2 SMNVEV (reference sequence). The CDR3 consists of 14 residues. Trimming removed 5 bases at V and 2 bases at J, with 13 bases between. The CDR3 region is CASSDLRGPYEQYF. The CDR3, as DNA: TGTGCCAGCAGTGATCTACGGGGACCCTACGAGCAGTACTTC.